This entry lists 2 T cell receptor beta chains sequenced from one sample in a study of early T cells in non-severe SARS-CoV-2 infection. TCRdb fed the 5' RACE reads into MiXCR, producing one record per CDR3 protein. Seen here are tens of thousands of distinct CDR3 sequences, over 5% observed once, and the top ten hold more than 4.5%. What was sequenced was whole blood. These receptors originate from an adult who was a healthcare worker with PCR-confirmed SARS-CoV-2 infection or an uninfected control (not recorded which).

This clonotype occurred a few times. This sequence joins TRBV18 and TRBJ2-7, with a weak D call TRBD2 (6 bases). The germline V gene encodes CDR1 KGHSH and CDR2 LQKENI. CDR3 length equals 14 residues. Trimming pared 3 bases from V and 4 bases from J, leaving 13 bases between. The CDR3 DNA reads TGTGCCAGCTCACCCAGACTAGAAGTATACGAGCAGTACTTC. Translated: CASSPRLEVYEQYF.

The rearrangement joins TRBV7-2 to TRBJ2-5, with D uncertain. Trimming shortened V by 4 bases and J by 1 base, and 7 bases separated the two germline ends. Germline CDR1 reads SGHTA; CDR2 reads FQGNSA. This CDR3 contains 13 residues. The CDR3 DNA reads TGTGCCAGCAGCTCCCCGCCCCAAGAGACCCAGTACTTC. Protein product: CASSSPPQETQYF.